This T cell receptor beta chain emerged from a study of blood T cell repertoires in COVID-19. Study as a whole: Some COVID-19 samples were acute and others convalescent; all came from the United States, Italy and Spain. Sample material is recorded as cDNA or gDNA derived from T cells, B-cell-depleted T cells, or PBMCs.

The ends lost 0 bases at V and 8 bases at J; junction bases unmatched: 10. This CDR3 is 15 amino acids long. CDR1 is SGHRS, CDR2 YFSETQ, per germline. In the original analysis: Nucleated cell counts were estimated from reference gene primer amplification. The method was immunoSEQ multiplex PCR; TCRdb's version includes in-frame clones alone and lacks a portion of them. From that table come the V and J calls and clone size; the DNA was used to work out D and trimming. Among about 380,000 clones, more than 80% were seen once, and the ten largest hold 1% to 1.5%. This chain connects TRBV5-1 to TRBJ1-2; TRBD1 aligns across 7 bases. This receptor was taken from a man aged 40-50 years with acute or convalescent COVID-19. The material sequenced was peripheral blood. DNA for the CDR3: TGCGCCAGCAGCTTGGAGGGACAGAGTCCTTCGGGCTACACCTTC. This sequence encodes CASSLEGQSPSGYTF.